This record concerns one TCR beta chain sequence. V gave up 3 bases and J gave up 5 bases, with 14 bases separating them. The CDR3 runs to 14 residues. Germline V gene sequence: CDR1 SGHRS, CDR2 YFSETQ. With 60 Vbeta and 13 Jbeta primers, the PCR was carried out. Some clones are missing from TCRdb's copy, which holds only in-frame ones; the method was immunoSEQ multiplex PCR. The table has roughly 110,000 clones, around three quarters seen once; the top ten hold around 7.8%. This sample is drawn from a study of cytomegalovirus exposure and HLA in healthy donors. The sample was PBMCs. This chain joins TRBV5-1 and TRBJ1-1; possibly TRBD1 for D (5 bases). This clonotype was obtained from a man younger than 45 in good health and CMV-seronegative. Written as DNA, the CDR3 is TGCGCCAGCAGCTCATCTGGGGGGGGAACTGAAGCTTTCTTT. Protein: CASSSSGGGTEAFF.